Listed below are T cell receptor beta chains from one sample, sequenced in a study of PD-L1 blockade in urothelial cancer. Only in-frame clones appear in the TCRdb table, and some are missing; sequencing was by immunoSEQ multiplex PCR. Among fewer than 100,000 clones listed, roughly 80% were seen once. Sample: PBMCs, taken around atezolizumab (anti-PD-L1) treatment. The receptors were gathered from a man aged 40-49 years with urothelial cancer. CDR3s include the opening cysteine and the closing phenylalanine or tryptophan. The D gene is left open where the match is weak. Where a row states a size, it is once, few, many or the class of an expanded clone; other rows omit it.

D	size	V	J	DNA	CDR3
TRBD1	NA	TRBV5-4	TRBJ2-7	TGTGCCAGCAGCTTGTATGGGACAGTGTGGGAGCAGTACTTC	CASSLYGTVWEQYF
NA	NA	TRBV7-2	TRBJ1-4	TGTGCCAGCAGCCCCGGGGCTAATGAAAAACTGTTTTTT	CASSPGANEKLFF
NA	NA	TRBV6-6	TRBJ1-5	TGTGCCAGCAGTTTCCTGAATCAGCCCCAGCATTTT	CASSFLNQPQHF
NA	NA	TRBV5-6	TRBJ2-3	TGTGCCAGCAGCTTCCAGGGCCCCACAGATACGCAGTATTTT	CASSFQGPTDTQYF
TRBD1	NA	TRBV5-8	TRBJ1-2	TGTGCCAGCAGCTTGCTCTCAGGGGGAAAGGAATATGGCTACACCTTC	CASSLLSGGKEYGYTF
TRBD1	NA	TRBV28	TRBJ2-5	TGTGCCAGCAGTTACCGGGACAGCCAAGAGACCCAGTACTTC	CASSYRDSQETQYF
NA	NA	TRBV19	TRBJ2-2	TGTGCCAGTAGCGGGGGGCGATTTCCACCCGGGGAGCTGTTTTTT	CASSGGRFPPGELFF
TRBD1	NA	TRBV4-1	TRBJ1-6	TGCGCCAGCAGCACCGGACAGGGGCTGAATTCACCCCTCCACTTT	CASSTGQGLNSPLHF
TRBD1	NA	TRBV7-9	TRBJ2-1	TGTGCCAGCAGTCCGGGACAGGTTTACAATGAGCAGTTCTTC	CASSPGQVYNEQFF
TRBD2	NA	TRBV5-1	TRBJ2-2	TGCGCCAGCCGGCCGGGGGGGGAAAACACCGGGGAGCTGTTTTTT	CASRPGGENTGELFF
NA	NA	TRBV28	TRBJ1-1	TGTGCCAGCAGTTTATCCGGGAGAATGAACACTGAAGCTTTCTTT	CASSLSGRMNTEAFF
TRBD2	NA	TRBV7-3	TRBJ2-4	TGTGCCAGCAGCTCTAAGGGCGGGACTACCATTCAGTACTTC	CASSSKGGTTIQYF
TRBD1	NA	TRBV7-8	TRBJ1-2	TGTGCCAGCAGCGGGGACAGATCCTATGGCTACACCTTC	CASSGDRSYGYTF
TRBD2	once	TRBV15	TRBJ2-7	TGTGCCACCAGCCCCCTAGCGGGGATCCCCTACGAGCAGTACTTC	CATSPLAGIPYEQYF
NA	NA	TRBV7-7	TRBJ2-1	TGTGCTAGCAGCCTAGAACGAGGTAATGAGCAGTTCTTC	CASSLERGNEQFF
NA	NA	TRBV11-2	TRBJ2-7	TGTGCCAGCAGACGAGGTTTCGGCTACGAGCAGTACTTC	CASRRGFGYEQYF
TRBD1	NA	TRBV28	TRBJ1-2	TGTGCCAGCAGTTCCCCGCCGGGACAGGGGGATGGCTACACCTTC	CASSSPPGQGDGYTF
NA	NA	TRBV30	TRBJ2-6	TGTGCCTGGAGTGTCGGGGGCTCTGGGGCCAACGTCCTGACTTTC	CAWSVGGSGANVLTF
TRBD1	NA	TRBV10-1	TRBJ2-2	TGCGCCAGCAGTGACCCGGACAGGGAGGCCGGGGAGCTGTTTTTT	CASSDPDREAGELFF
TRBD2	many	TRBV6-1	TRBJ2-1	TGTGCCGGTAGGACTAGTCCTTCCTACAATGAGCAGTTCTTC	CAGRTSPSYNEQFF
TRBD1	NA	TRBV25-1	TRBJ1-1	TGTGCCAGCAGTGAATCCCCAGGGGGTGGGAACACTGAAGCTTTCTTT	CASSESPGGGNTEAFF
NA	NA	TRBV6-5	TRBJ2-1	TGTGCCAGCAGTTACCAGGCCCACAATGAGCAGTTCTTC	CASSYQAHNEQFF
NA	NA	TRBV30	TRBJ1-4	TGTGCCTGGGGGGCAACAGGGCAAGGGAGTGAAAAACTGTTTTTT	CAWGATGQGSEKLFF
NA	few	TRBV28	TRBJ2-7	TGTGCCAGCCTAAACGGGGTCTCCTACGAGCAGTACTTC	CASLNGVSYEQYF
TRBD1	NA	TRBV28	TRBJ1-2	TGTGCCAGCAGAGCCCCACAGGGGGTGAACTCCTATGGCTACACCTTC	CASRAPQGVNSYGYTF
NA	NA	TRBV5-4	TRBJ1-1	TGTGCCAGCAGACCAAGCAGGGGCGGCACTGAAGCTTTCTTT	CASRPSRGGTEAFF
TRBD2	NA	TRBV9	TRBJ2-1	TGTGCCAGCAGCTCCCGAGTAGCGGGGATTGGGTCCAATGAGCAGTTCTTC	CASSSRVAGIGSNEQFF
TRBD1	NA	TRBV19	TRBJ1-2	TGTGCCAGTAGTATTCGAGGACAGGCGGACTATGGCTACACCTTC	CASSIRGQADYGYTF
TRBD2	once	TRBV28	TRBJ2-3	TGTGCCAGCAGTGACGCTAGCGGACTCACGAATACGCAGTATTTT	CASSDASGLTNTQYF
NA	NA	TRBV9	TRBJ2-2	TGTGCCAGCAGCCCAATGGCGGGACACACCGGGGAGCTGTTTTTT	CASSPMAGHTGELFF
TRBD2	NA	TRBV5-1	TRBJ2-4	TGCGCCAGCAGTCTCCAGGGGGTAGCGGGAGCCGCCAAAAACATTCAGTACTTC	CASSLQGVAGAAKNIQYF
NA	NA	TRBV23-1	TRBJ1-5	TGCGCCAGCAGTCAGTGGCAGGTCAATCAGCCCCAGCATTTT	CASSQWQVNQPQHF
NA	few	TRBV9	TRBJ2-5	TGTGCCAGCAGCGTCGGACTCCAGGAGACCCAGTACTTC	CASSVGLQETQYF
NA	NA	TRBV29-1	TRBJ1-2	TGCAGCGTTGATGGTGGCGGCTACACCTTC	CSVDGGGYTF
TRBD2	NA	TRBV9	TRBJ2-3	TGTGCCAGCAGCGTAGCGGCGGGAGGGCCGGATACGCAGTATTTT	CASSVAAGGPDTQYF
NA	NA	TRBV28	TRBJ2-7	TGTGCCAGCAGTCCCCCCCCCACCTACGAGCAGTACTTC	CASSPPPTYEQYF
NA	NA	TRBV5-1	TRBJ1-1	TGCGCCAGCATAGGAATTAGGGGAGGGGAAGCTTTCTTT	CASIGIRGGEAFF
NA	NA	TRBV7-6	TRBJ1-3	TGTGCCAGCAGCGAGGAGGCAGAACCCTCTGGAAACACCATATATTTT	CASSEEAEPSGNTIYF
TRBD2	once	TRBV7-3	TRBJ2-1	TGTGCCAGCAGTCCGTCCCCAACCCTAGCGGGAGGTCGGAATGAGCAGTTCTTC	CASSPSPTLAGGRNEQFF
TRBD1	few	TRBV18	TRBJ2-7	TGTGCCAGCTCACCAACCGGACAGGTCTACGAGCAGTACTTC	CASSPTGQVYEQYF
TRBD1	NA	TRBV5-4	TRBJ1-1	TGTGCCAGCAGCTTGGCGGGACAGGGGAACACTGAAGCTTTCTTT	CASSLAGQGNTEAFF
TRBD2	NA	TRBV2	TRBJ2-7	TGTGCCAGCAGTGAAGAGGCGGGAGGGGCCTACGAGCAGTACTTC	CASSEEAGGAYEQYF
NA	NA	TRBV10-2	TRBJ1-5	TGCGCCAGCAGTGAGTCACAGGGTGGGAATCAGCCCCAGCATTTT	CASSESQGGNQPQHF
TRBD2	NA	TRBV29-1	TRBJ2-1	TGCAGCGTCAGCGACCGGGACTTGCGGGGGGCCTACAATGAGCAGTTCTTC	CSVSDRDLRGAYNEQFF
NA	once	TRBV6-1	TRBJ2-7	TGTGCCAGCATCACAACTCGAGGTGCCGAGCAGTACTTC	CASITTRGAEQYF
TRBD1	NA	TRBV5-5	TRBJ2-7	TGTGCCAGCAGCTTGCTACGGGACAGGTCCTACGAGCAGTACTTC	CASSLLRDRSYEQYF
NA	NA	TRBV27	TRBJ1-1	TGTGCCAGCAGTTTATTAGCCAGCGGGGACACTGAAGCTTTCTTT	CASSLLASGDTEAFF
TRBD1	NA	TRBV19	TRBJ2-2	TGTGCCAGTAGTACTCCCAGGGGGCCGGGCACCGGGGAGCTGTTTTTT	CASSTPRGPGTGELFF
NA	once	TRBV14	TRBJ1-1	TGTGCCAGCAGCCAAACGAGGGTGGAAGCTTTCTTT	CASSQTRVEAFF